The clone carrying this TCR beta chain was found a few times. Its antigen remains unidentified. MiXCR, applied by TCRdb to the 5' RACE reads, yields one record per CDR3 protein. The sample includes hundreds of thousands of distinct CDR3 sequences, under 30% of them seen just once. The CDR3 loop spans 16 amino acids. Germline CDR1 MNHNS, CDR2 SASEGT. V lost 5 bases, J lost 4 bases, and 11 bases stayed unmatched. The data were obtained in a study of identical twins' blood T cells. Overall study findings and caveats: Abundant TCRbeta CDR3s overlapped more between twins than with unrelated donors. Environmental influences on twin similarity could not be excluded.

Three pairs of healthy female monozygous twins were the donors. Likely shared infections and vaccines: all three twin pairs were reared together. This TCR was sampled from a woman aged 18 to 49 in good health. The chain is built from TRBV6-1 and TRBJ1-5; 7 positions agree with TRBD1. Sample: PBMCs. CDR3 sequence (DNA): TGTGCCAGCAGTAAAAGAGGGACAGATAATAATCAGCCCCAGCATTTT. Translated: CASSKRGTDNNQPQHF.